The clone carrying this T cell receptor beta chain was found a few times. This entry belongs to a study of T and B cells in COVID-19 patients. Germline lookup yields CDR1 SGHKS and CDR2 YYEKEE (reference sequence). The germline V and J ends were trimmed by 2 bases and 8 bases, with 22 bases remaining between them. CDR3 length: 16 amino acids. Multiplex PCR with BIOMED2 TRB-A/B primer pools amplified TRB rearrangements. TCRdb re-analysed the multiplex PCR reads in MiXCR, keeping a single row per CDR3 protein. Of some 11,000 distinct CDR3 sequences listed, 30% are singletons. TRB was amplified from approximately 250-500 ng of blood genomic DNA.

The origin of this receptor is a human donor with active COVID-19. V usage is TRBV5-5 and J usage is TRBJ1-2, with D hard to call. Specimen: blood. In DNA, the CDR3 is TGTGCCAGCAGCTTCATACCGTCCGGCCAGTCAAGCGGCTACACCTTC. This codes for CASSFIPSGQSSGYTF.